The 18 T cell receptor beta chains below come from one sample, sequenced in a study of identifying expanded T cells in peripheral blood. TCRdb's table, derived via immunoSEQ multiplex PCR, lists solely in-frame clones and lacks some. Of tens of thousands of clones in the sample, over 80% were seen once. Sequenced: blood. These receptor sequences come from a person aged 18 to 75 in good health.

This clone was seen more than once but under ten times. This chain links TRBV4-1 with TRBJ1-1; D might be TRBD1 (6 bases). Germline V lookup: CDR1 MGHRA, CDR2 YSYEKL. This CDR3 spans 14 amino acids. Trimming shortened V by 1 base and J by 7 bases, and 13 bases separated the two germline ends. CDR3 in amino acids: CASSQGVGGNEAFF. In nucleotides, the CDR3 is TGCGCCAGCAGCCAAGGAGTAGGGGGAAATGAAGCTTTCTTT.

A few counts support this clone. The chain links TRBV4-3 to TRBJ2-1; the match to TRBD1 covers 9 bases. Germline V gene data show CDR1 as LGHNA and CDR2 as YSLEER. CDR3 length equals 17 residues. Losses at the gene ends were 2 bases for V and 6 bases for J; bases not matched to a gene: 11. CDR3 sequence: CASSQQGTGLFGNEQFF. DNA of the CDR3: TGCGCCAGCAGCCAACAAGGGACAGGGCTTTTTGGCAATGAGCAGTTCTTC.

The chain links TRBV6-6 to TRBJ2-5; the match to TRBD1 covers 10 bases. CDR3 size: 15 residues. CDR1 is MNHNY, CDR2 SVGAGI, per germline (reference sequence). J was trimmed by 3 bases and V by 2 bases; bases with no gene match: 3. The CDR3 region is CASSYPGQGKETQYF. The CDR3 DNA sequence: TGTGCCAGCAGTTACCCGGGACAGGGGAAAGAGACCCAGTACTTC.

The V and J genes are TRBV28 and TRBJ1-5; D not resolved. The germline V gene encodes CDR1 MDHEN and CDR2 SYDVKM. V lost 7 bases and J lost 4, with 14 bases in between. CDR3 size: 14 residues. The CDR3 nucleotides are TGTGCCAGCACTGTAGCCGTCGGGAATCAGCCCCAGCATTTT. Its protein is CASTVAVGNQPQHF.

J is TRBJ2-7 and V is TRBV20-1; D is unclear. Per germline, CDR1 DFQATT and CDR2 SNEGSKA (reference sequence). This CDR3 comprises 10 residues. The V and J ends lost 3 bases and 5 bases respectively, with 5 bases between them. CDR3 coding DNA: TGCAGTGCTAGGGTTGACGAGCAGTACTTC. Translation: CSARVDEQYF.

The CDR3 nucleotides read TGTGCCAGCAGCTTAGGCGGCGCTTCAGGGAACACCGGGGAGCTGTTTTTT. As protein: CASSLGGASGNTGELFF. The chain combines TRBV7-9 with TRBJ2-2; D is ambiguous. The CDR3 is 17 amino acids. The germline CDR1 and CDR2 sequences are SEHNR and FQNEAQ (reference sequence). V lost 1 base, J lost 1 base, and 13 bases lay in between.

The chain recombines TRBV4-3 with TRBJ2-7; no reliable D call. The CDR3 sequence is 14 residues long. Germline V gene data show CDR1 as LGHNA and CDR2 as YSLEER. Trimming left V 1 base short and J 0 bases short, with 7 bases between. CDR3 in amino acids: CASSQARSSYEQYF. The CDR3 nucleotides are TGCGCCAGCAGCCAAGCCCGAAGCTCCTACGAGCAGTACTTC.

V usage is TRBV18 and J usage is TRBJ2-1, with 9 bases identical to TRBD1. Germline trimming cut 8 bases from V and 1 base from J; bases unmatched to any gene: 9. Germline lookup yields CDR1 KGHSH and CDR2 LQKENI. The CDR3 runs to 16 residues. CDR3 in DNA: TGTGCCAGCGCTTTTACAGGGGGCCAGTCCTACAATGAGCAGTTCTTC. It is translated as CASAFTGGQSYNEQFF.

This chain links TRBV11-2 with TRBJ2-5; D assignment may be TRBD1 or TRBD2 (5 bases each). V lost 5 bases to trimming and J lost 2 bases, with 15 bases between them. From germline, CDR1 is SGHAT and CDR2 FQNNGV. There are 15 residues in the CDR3. CDR3 amino acids: CASSALGGGQETQYF. In DNA, the CDR3 is TGTGCCAGCAGCGCTCTTGGTGGGGGACAAGAGACCCAGTACTTC.

The chain employs TRBV5-1 and TRBJ2-7; the match to TRBD2 covers 11 bases. The CDR3 is made up of 16 amino acids. The V gene's germline CDR1 is SGHRS and CDR2 YFSETQ. The trim removed 2 bases at V and 4 bases at J, leaving 8 bases unmatched. The DNA for the CDR3 is TGCGCCAGCAGCTTAGGTACTAGCGGGAGTATATACGAGCAGTACTTC. Amino acid sequence: CASSLGTSGSIYEQYF.

The chain couples TRBV5-4 to TRBJ2-1; D remains ambiguous. This CDR3 is 15 amino acids long. Germline V CDR1 and CDR2: SGHNT, YYREEE (reference sequence). The ends were cut back, 4 bases at V and 0 bases at J, with 11 bases in the middle. DNA for the CDR3: TGTGCCAGCAGCCAAAGTCCGGGCTCCTACAATGAGCAGTTCTTC. It specifies CASSQSPGSYNEQFF.

The rearrangement joins TRBV28 to TRBJ2-4, with D perhaps matching TRBD2 (5 bases). CDR1 MDHEN and CDR2 SYDVKM come from the germline V gene. The CDR3 extends over 14 amino acids. The V and J ends lost 3 bases and 9 bases respectively, with 15 bases between them. CDR3 amino acids: CASSLRTLEGIQYF. The DNA of the CDR3 is TGTGCCAGCAGTTTGAGGACCCTAGAGGGCATTCAGTACTTC.

V usage is TRBV23-1 and J usage is TRBJ2-1, with TRBD2 matching over 7 bases. TRBV23-1 is assigned to the ORF class and has an uncertain function. The ends lost 0 bases at V and 0 bases at J; junction bases unmatched: 2. This CDR3 contains 16 residues. DNA for the CDR3: TGCGCCAGCAGTCAATCGACTAGCCGCTCCTACAATGAGCAGTTCTTC. Translating it yields CASSQSTSRSYNEQFF.

This chain uses TRBV6-1 with TRBJ2-3; 7 positions agree with TRBD2. This CDR3 spans 15 amino acids. The germline V gene encodes CDR1 MNHNS and CDR2 SASEGT. J was trimmed by 0 bases and V by 1 base; bases with no gene match: 1. Written as DNA, the CDR3 is TGTGCCAGCAGTGAAGGACTAGCTAGCACAGATACGCAGTATTTT. The encoded protein is CASSEGLASTDTQYF.

The chain couples TRBV11-2 to TRBJ2-2, with D unresolved. Germline values: CDR1 SGHAT, CDR2 FQNNGV. The CDR3 has 14 amino acids. Trimming removed 3 bases from V and 1 base from J, with 6 bases in between. The CDR3 sequence: CASSLSVNTGELFF. CDR3 bases: TGTGCCAGCAGCTTGAGTGTGAACACCGGGGAGCTGTTTTTT.

The rearrangement joins TRBV9 to TRBJ2-6; TRBD1 is a possible D gene (6 bases). Deletions cut 4 bases from V and 0 bases from J, with 20 bases between. CDR3 size: 19 residues. From germline, CDR1 is SGDLS and CDR2 YYNGEE. The CDR3 here is CASSFPGDRISSGANVLTF. CDR3 in DNA: TGTGCCAGCAGCTTCCCAGGAGACAGGATCAGCTCTGGGGCCAACGTCCTGACTTTC.

This chain joins TRBV9 and TRBJ2-2; 9 nucleotides line up with TRBD2. CDR1 and CDR2 (germline): SGDLS, YYNGEE. The CDR3 has 18 amino acids. Trimming at V came to 6 bases and at J to 1 base, leaving 13 bases not matched to a gene. CDR3 loop: CASIPGGASGMNTGELFF. For the CDR3, the DNA is TGTGCCAGCATCCCCGGTGGCGCTAGCGGGATGAACACCGGGGAGCTGTTTTTT.

Of note for this clone: A read error may produce the germline difference seen at one junction end. The V and J genes are TRBV5-6 and TRBJ1-1; no firm D call. CDR1 SGHDT and CDR2 YYEEEE come from the germline V gene. The CDR3 covers 12 residues. This CDR3 reads CASSLYNSEAFF. The CDR3 region has the DNA TGTGCCAGCAGCTTGTACAACAGTGAAGCTTTCTTT.